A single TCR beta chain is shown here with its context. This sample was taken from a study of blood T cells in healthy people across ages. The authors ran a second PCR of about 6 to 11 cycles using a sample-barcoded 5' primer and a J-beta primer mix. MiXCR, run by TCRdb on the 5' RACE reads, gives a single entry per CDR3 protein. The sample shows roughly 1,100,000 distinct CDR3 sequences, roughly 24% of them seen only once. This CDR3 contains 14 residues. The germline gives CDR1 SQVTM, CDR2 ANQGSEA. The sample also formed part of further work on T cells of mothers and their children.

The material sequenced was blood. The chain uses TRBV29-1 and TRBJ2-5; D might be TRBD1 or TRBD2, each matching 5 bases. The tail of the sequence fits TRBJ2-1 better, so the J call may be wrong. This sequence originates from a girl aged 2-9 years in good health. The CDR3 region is CSVGAGTYPNEQFF. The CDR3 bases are TGCAGCGTTGGAGCCGGGACCTACCCAAATGAGCAGTTCTTC.